The 28 T cell receptor beta chains given below trace back to one sample, sequenced in a study of blood T cell repertoires in COVID-19. TCRdb keeps only in-frame clones here, not all; method: immunoSEQ multiplex PCR. The data show 46,000 or so clones, with less than 90% seen just once and around an eighth held by the top ten. The sample consisted of peripheral blood. These TCRs come from a human donor in a cohort sampled during active COVID-19.

V usage is TRBV5-1 and J usage is TRBJ1-2, with no clear D. Germline CDR1 and CDR2: SGHRS and YFSETQ. CDR3 length: 15 amino acids. Trimming took off 0 bases at V and 5 bases at J, with 14 bases between the two ends. CDR3 nucleotides: TGCGCCAGCAGCTTGGAAGAGGGAAGGGCTTATGGCTACACCTTC. Residues: CASSLEEGRAYGYTF.

This clone has only one observation. At one of its ends the junction is not consistent with the germline gene, which may arise from a read error. The CDR3 sequence is CASRLTGDNSPLHF. In DNA, the CDR3 is TGTGCCAGCAGATTAACAGGGGATAATTCACCCCTCCACTTT. The chain uses TRBV7-3 and TRBJ1-6; 7 bases map to TRBD1. This CDR3 comprises 14 residues. CDR1 SGHTA and CDR2 FQGTGA come from the germline V gene.

The chain carries TRBV2 and TRBJ2-7; the match to TRBD2 covers 7 bases. J gave up 5 bases and V 3 bases, and 13 bases lay outside the gene matches. This CDR3 contains 16 residues. Germline V gene lookup returns CDR1 SNHLY and CDR2 FYNNEI. CDR3 nucleotide sequence: TGTGCCAGCAGTGACATCCGACTAGCAGGTGGAAACGAGCAGTACTTC. It codes for CASSDIRLAGGNEQYF.

The V call is TRBV10-3, the J call TRBJ1-1, with TRBD1 as a possible D gene (5 bases). CDR1 is ENHRY, CDR2 SYGVKD, per germline. This CDR3 is built from 13 residues. V was shortened by 8 bases and J by 4 bases, with 14 bases between the two germline ends. CDR3 bases: TGTGCCATCCAGGGTGGGCCGTCCACTGAAGCTTTCTTT. Amino acid sequence: CAIQGGPSTEAFF.

V is TRBV3-1 (or the pseudogene TRBV3-2) and J is TRBJ1-2; D unresolved. Germline-derived CDR1 and CDR2 are LGHDT and YNNKEL (reference sequence). The V gene lost 0 bases and the J gene lost 5 bases, with 7 bases spanning the gap. The CDR3 loop spans 13 amino acids. The chain's CDR3 is CASSQEAGYGYTF. The CDR3 bases are TGTGCCAGCAGCCAAGAGGCAGGATATGGCTACACCTTC.

This clone showed up just a few times. This rearrangement joins TRBV7-9 to TRBJ1-2; TRBD1 aligns across 9 bases. The CDR3 contains 11 residues. The V segment lost 7 bases and the J segment 7 bases; nucleotides outside the gene matches: 1. CDR1 and CDR2 from the germline V gene are SEHNR and FQNEAQ (reference sequence). CDR3 region: CASKQGAGYTF. The CDR3 region has the DNA TGTGCCAGCAAACAGGGGGCTGGCTACACCTTC.

V and J are TRBV28 and TRBJ2-7; 8 bases match TRBD1. This CDR3 region has 15 residues. Trimming took 6 bases from V and 3 from J; bases not matched to a gene: 10. Germline V lookup: CDR1 MDHEN, CDR2 SYDVKM. Here the CDR3 reads CASSLSGQGIYEQYF. CDR3 DNA sequence: TGTGCCAGCAGCCTCTCCGGACAGGGAATCTACGAGCAGTACTTC.

The V gene is TRBV4-2, the J gene TRBJ1-1; D perhaps matches TRBD1 (5 bases). The CDR3 spans 13 residues. CDR1 is LGHNA, CDR2 YNFKEQ, per germline. V was shortened by 4 bases and J by 1 base, with 7 bases between the two germline ends. The CDR3 loop reads CASSLGGNTEAFF. The CDR3 DNA reads as TGTGCCAGCAGCCTCGGGGGGAACACTGAAGCTTTCTTT.

As regards this clone: One end of the junction fails to match germline, which may point to a read error. The chain carries TRBV4-1 and TRBJ2-3; D not resolved. CDR1 and CDR2 from the germline V gene are MGHRA and YSYEKL. The CDR3 has 15 residues. CDR3 DNA sequence: TGCGCCAGCAGCCAAGGCAGATCGCTCACAGCTACGCAGTATTTT. This sequence encodes CASSQGRSLTATQYF.

This chain's CDR3 is CASSFDRGNSPLHF. CDR3 nucleotides: TGTGCCAGCAGCTTCGACAGGGGTAATTCACCCCTCCACTTT. The chain recombines TRBV7-2 with TRBJ1-6, with 8 bases identical to TRBD1. This CDR3 spans 14 amino acids. CDR1 is SGHTA and CDR2 is FQGNSA in the germline V gene. J was trimmed by 6 bases and V by 3 bases; bases with no gene match: 1.

In its sample, this clone was seen once. The chain couples TRBV9 to TRBJ1-1, with a weak D call TRBD1 (6 bases). The CDR3 runs to 14 residues. Deletions cut 4 bases from V and 11 bases from J, with 21 bases between. The germline CDR1 and CDR2 sequences are SGDLS and YYNGEE. CDR3 nucleotides: TGTGCCAGCAGCCCCCGGGAGGGGGTGGTTACCGCTTTCTTT. It specifies CASSPREGVVTAFF.

V gene TRBV3-1 (or the pseudogene TRBV3-2) combines with J gene TRBJ1-4, with unresolved D. Germline CDR1 reads LGHDT; CDR2 reads YNNKEL (reference sequence). CDR3 length equals 14 residues. With 2 bases removed from V and 4 bases from J, the gap between germline ends came to 8 bases. DNA for the CDR3: TGTGCCAGCAGCCAATCGTCCCTTAATGAAAAACTGTTTTTT. Encoded protein: CASSQSSLNEKLFF.

V gene TRBV7-2 combines with J gene TRBJ1-2, with D possibly matching TRBD1 (5 bases). The CDR3 has 15 residues. V lost 1 base and J lost 7, with 16 bases in between. The germline V gene has CDR1 SGHTA and CDR2 FQGNSA. The CDR3 DNA is TGTGCCAGCAGCTTAGACGTGGCAGGGCCCCGTGGCTACACCTTC. Translating gives CASSLDVAGPRGYTF.

The chain links TRBV7-3 to TRBJ2-3; D ambiguous. This CDR3 is built from 14 residues. Germline-derived CDR1 and CDR2 are SGHTA and FQGTGA. Trimming removed 5 bases from V and 2 bases from J, with 11 bases in between. The CDR3 nucleotides read TGTGCCAGCAGCCCCGGTGGTACCACAGATACGCAGTATTTT. Amino acid sequence: CASSPGGTTDTQYF.

This clone qualifies as medium-sized (0.01 to 0.1%). The V and J genes are TRBV10-1 and TRBJ2-4, with 7 positions matching TRBD2. The V gene's germline CDR1 is WNHNN and CDR2 SYGVQD (reference sequence). The CDR3 contains 16 residues. Unmatched junction bases numbered 10, after V lost 7 bases and J lost 1 base. CDR3 nucleotides: TGCGCCAGCAAGTGGGGAGGGGCAAGGGCCAAAAACATTCAGTACTTC. Translation gives CASKWGGARAKNIQYF.

The J gene is TRBJ2-7, the V gene TRBV4-2; 7 bases are a match to TRBD1. V lost 0 bases, J lost 4 bases, and 6 bases stayed unmatched. From germline, CDR1 is LGHNA and CDR2 YNFKEQ. The CDR3 loop spans 15 amino acids. The CDR3 DNA reads as TGTGCCAGCAGCCAAGACAGTCGGGACAGTTACGAGCAGTACTTC. This encodes CASSQDSRDSYEQYF.

This clone was counted a single time. The chain has TRBV7-2 and TRBJ2-3; 7 bases line up with TRBD1. CDR1 SGHTA and CDR2 FQGNSA come from the germline V gene. This CDR3 spans 15 amino acids. The V segment lost 2 bases and the J segment 2 bases; nucleotides outside the gene matches: 4. The CDR3, as DNA: TGTGCCAGCAGCTTACAGACAGGGACCACAGATACGCAGTATTTT. Translation: CASSLQTGTTDTQYF.

The chain recombines TRBV15 with TRBJ1-5; unclear D gene. The germline V gene encodes CDR1 LNHNV and CDR2 YYDKDF (reference sequence). V gave up 1 base and J gave up 7 bases, with 11 bases separating them. This CDR3 is built from 14 residues. The CDR3 coding sequence is TGTGCCACCAGCAGAGTGGAGTCTGGCCAGCCCCAGCATTTT. Residues: CATSRVESGQPQHF.

This clone appeared once. CDR3 sequence: CASSYSRGGRYYEQYF. The CDR3 DNA sequence: TGTGCCAGCAGTTACTCGCGGGGCGGCCGTTACTACGAGCAGTACTTC. The gene calls are TRBV6-2 or TRBV6-3 and TRBJ2-7; TRBD2 is a possible D gene (6 bases). Germline CDR1 reads MNHEY; CDR2 reads SVGEGT. The CDR3 is made up of 16 amino acids. With 0 bases removed from V and 3 bases from J, the gap between germline ends came to 15 bases.

J is TRBJ2-7 and V is TRBV4-1; TRBD1 is a possible D gene (6 bases). Germline values: CDR1 MGHRA, CDR2 YSYEKL. V shed 2 bases and J shed 4 bases, with 15 bases lying between them. The CDR3 totals 15 residues. The CDR3 loop is CASSQHRALPYEQYF. DNA of the CDR3: TGCGCCAGCAGCCAACACAGGGCCCTTCCTTACGAGCAGTACTTC.

The chain combines TRBV28 with TRBJ1-5; D not resolved. The ends were cut back, 1 base at V and 6 bases at J, with 13 bases in the middle. Germline CDR1 MDHEN, CDR2 SYDVKM. This CDR3 comprises 15 residues. The CDR3 here is CASSLYRGGGQPQHF. The DNA for the CDR3 is TGTGCCAGCAGTTTATACCGGGGTGGCGGTCAGCCCCAGCATTTT.

The CDR3 is CASSPQGALRDTEAFF. CDR3 coding DNA: TGCGCCAGCAGCCCACAGGGGGCGTTGAGGGACACTGAAGCTTTCTTT. The rearrangement joins TRBV5-1 to TRBJ1-1, with 9 nucleotides matching TRBD1. The V segment lost 4 bases and the J segment 3 bases; nucleotides outside the gene matches: 10. CDR3 length: 16 amino acids. Germline lookup yields CDR1 SGHRS and CDR2 YFSETQ. The complete variable domain, with remaining parts taken from reference TRBV5-1 and TRBJ1-1, reads KAGVTQTPRYLIKTRGQQVTLSCSPISGHRSVSWYQQTPGQGLQFLFEYFSETQRNKGNFPGRFSGRQFSNSRSEMNVSTLELGDSALYLCASSPQGALRDTEAFFGQGTRLTVV.

J is TRBJ1-2 and V is TRBV7-8; possible D gene TRBD1, 5 bases. V shed 2 bases and J shed 8 bases, with 18 bases lying between them. CDR3 length equals 15 residues. The germline CDR1 and CDR2 sequences are SGHVS and FQNEAQ. As DNA, the CDR3 is TGTGCCAGCAGCTTAAAGGGTCAGGGTGAGCGCGGCTACACCTTC. Protein product: CASSLKGQGERGYTF.

This clone was counted a single time. This chain joins TRBV30 and TRBJ1-2; the match to TRBD1 covers 7 bases. Per the germline V gene, CDR1 is GTSNPN and CDR2 is SVGIG (reference sequence). V lost 2 bases to trimming and J lost 8 bases; unmatched junction nucleotides: 5. CDR3 length: 12 amino acids. CDR3 residues: CAWSRGQTGYTF. CDR3 in DNA: TGTGCCTGGAGTAGGGGGCAGACAGGCTACACCTTC.

The chain couples TRBV7-2 to TRBJ2-1; tentatively, D is TRBD1 (5 bases). V dropped 4 bases and J dropped 4 bases, with 8 bases sitting between them. The length of the CDR3 is 13 residues. In germline, CDR1 is SGHTA, CDR2 FQGNSA. The CDR3 coding sequence is TGTGCCAGCAGCTCCCGACAGTACAATGAGCAGTTCTTC. Translating it yields CASSSRQYNEQFF. The full variable domain, rest sourced from reference TRBV7-2 and TRBJ2-1, is GAGVSQSPSNKVTEKGKDVELRCDPISGHTALYWYRQSLGQGLEFLIYFQGNSAPDKSGLPSDRFSAERTGGSVSTLTIQRTQQEDSAVYLCASSSRQYNEQFFGPGTRLTVL.

The V call is TRBV4-1, the J call TRBJ1-2; no definite D call. Germline-derived CDR1 and CDR2 are MGHRA and YSYEKL. This CDR3 comprises 12 residues. Trimming took off 5 bases at V and 4 bases at J, with 8 bases between the two ends. The CDR3 DNA sequence: TGCGCCAGCAGCGCCGGGAGCTATGGCTACACCTTC. Its translation: CASSAGSYGYTF.

This clone was seen a handful of times. The genes are TRBV7-9 and TRBJ1-1; 7 nucleotides line up with TRBD1. CDR1 is SEHNR, CDR2 FQNEAQ, per germline (reference sequence). The V and J ends lost 5 bases and 7 bases, in that order; junction bases with no gene match: 7. CDR3 length equals 13 residues. CDR3 sequence: CASSLDRAGEAFF. The DNA for the CDR3 is TGTGCCAGCAGCCTCGACAGGGCTGGTGAAGCTTTCTTT. Filled out from reference TRBV7-9 and TRBJ1-1, the complete variable domain reads DTGVSQNPRHKITKRGQNVTFRCDPISEHNRLYWYRQTLGQGPEFLTYFQNEAQLEKSRLLSDRFSAERPKGSFSTLEIQRTEQGDSAMYLCASSLDRAGEAFFGQGTRLTVV.

The rearrangement joins TRBV6-1 to TRBJ1-1; D is unclear. CDR1 and CDR2 (germline): MNHNS, SASEGT. The CDR3 spans 15 residues. V was pared by 0 bases and J by 4 bases, with 12 bases between. CDR3 nucleotide sequence: TGTGCCAGCAGTGAAGCCGACACCAGCATCACTGAAGCTTTCTTT. Translated, it gives CASSEADTSITEAFF.